Presented here are 27 T cell receptor beta chains from one specimen sequenced in a study of CD8 T cells in Susac syndrome. When the RNA was reverse transcribed, random hexamers were used with an input of roughly 0.45 to 1 ug. TCRdb re-analysed the immunoSEQ multiplex PCR reads in MiXCR, keeping a single row per CDR3 protein. The sample has under 200,000 distinct CDR3 sequences, under 95% seen once; the top ten hold roughly 0.12%. The specimen sequenced was CD4+ T cells from PBMCs. These receptors were obtained from a human donor with Susac syndrome.

The chain combines TRBV2 with TRBJ2-5; 8 bases line up with TRBD1. This CDR3 region has 14 residues. Germline V gene data show CDR1 as SNHLY and CDR2 as FYNNEI. V was clipped by 6 bases and J by 6 bases; unmatched bases: 9. The CDR3 loop reads CASRTTGDVKTQYF. Here the CDR3 DNA reads TGTGCCAGCAGAACGACAGGGGATGTAAAGACCCAGTACTTC.

The CDR3 DNA is TGTGCCATCACCGCTGGGGGTGTGGGTAATTCACCCCTCCACTTT. Its translation is CAITAGGVGNSPLHF. The chain joins TRBV10-3 to TRBJ1-6; D is perhaps TRBD1 (5 bases). CDR1 and CDR2 (germline): ENHRY, SYGVKD. The CDR3 sequence is 15 residues long. Trimming stripped 7 bases from V and 6 bases from J, with 16 bases between.

This rearrangement joins TRBV18 to TRBJ2-7; TRBD2 might be the D (5 bases). V was shortened by 3 bases and J by 6 bases, with 15 bases between the two germline ends. This CDR3 is 14 amino acids long. Germline V CDR1 and CDR2: KGHSH, LQKENI. The CDR3 reads CASSPVYPEGEQYF. The CDR3 bases are TGTGCCAGCTCACCGGTATACCCCGAGGGCGAGCAGTACTTC.

Concerning this clonotype itself: One junction end disagrees with the germline gene, perhaps due to a read error. The genes are TRBV3-1 and TRBJ2-1; 7 bases map to TRBD1. From germline, CDR1 is LGHDT and CDR2 YNNKEL (reference sequence). The CDR3 contains 12 residues. CDR3: CASSQEGRGKFF. CDR3 in DNA: TGCGCCAGCAGCCAAGAGGGCAGGGGGAAGTTCTTC.

The rearrangement links TRBV11-2 to TRBJ2-2; D not certain. Germline V gives CDR1 SGHAT, CDR2 FQNNGV. The CDR3 totals 14 residues. Trimming stripped 0 bases from V and 6 bases from J, with 8 bases between. CDR3 in amino acids: CASSLDLGSGELFF. The DNA of the CDR3 is TGTGCCAGCAGCTTAGATTTGGGCTCCGGGGAGCTGTTTTTT.

The chain carries TRBV6-2 or TRBV6-3 and TRBJ1-5, with no clear D. The CDR3 runs to 14 residues. Germline CDR1 reads MNHEY; CDR2 reads SVGEGT. V was cut by 2 bases and J by 7 bases, with 12 bases left in between. Here the CDR3 DNA reads TGTGCCAGCAGTTACCCGGTCCGCGGGCAGCCCCAGCATTTT. Protein: CASSYPVRGQPQHF.

The chain has TRBV5-1 and TRBJ2-3, with D perhaps matching TRBD2 (5 bases). Germline-derived CDR1 and CDR2 are SGHRS and YFSETQ. The CDR3 has 15 residues. V was shortened by 7 bases and J by 2 bases, with 17 bases between the two germline ends. The CDR3 spells CASSSPGINTDTQYF. In nucleotides, the CDR3 is TGCGCCAGCTCCTCCCCGGGGATAAACACAGATACGCAGTATTTT.

The V call is TRBV20-1, the J call TRBJ1-1; D is perhaps TRBD1 (5 bases). The V gene's germline CDR1 is DFQATT and CDR2 SNEGSKA (reference sequence). This CDR3 is built from 13 residues. V gave up 6 bases and J gave up 3 bases, with 14 bases separating them. The DNA for the CDR3 is TGCAGTGCCCCCGGCAGAGGGGACACTGAAGCTTTCTTT. Protein sequence: CSAPGRGDTEAFF.

The V call is TRBV7-9, the J call TRBJ1-1; 7 nucleotides line up with TRBD1. The CDR3 spans 13 residues. CDR1 is SEHNR, CDR2 FQNEAQ, per germline (reference sequence). The junction had 3 bases not matched to a gene; V was cut back by 1 base and J by 7 bases. The CDR3 loop reads CASSLEAGGEAFF. The CDR3 DNA sequence: TGTGCCAGCAGCTTAGAGGCAGGGGGTGAAGCTTTCTTT. Drawing the rest from reference TRBV7-9 and TRBJ1-1, the complete variable domain is DTGVSQNPRHKITKRGQNVTFRCDPISEHNRLYWYRQTLGQGPEFLTYFQNEAQLEKSRLLSDRFSAERPKGSFSTLEIQRTEQGDSAMYLCASSLEAGGEAFFGQGTRLTVV.

The rearrangement joins TRBV6-1 to TRBJ1-2; TRBD1 agrees at 9 bases. This CDR3 comprises 14 residues. J gave up 5 bases and V 7 bases, and 8 bases lay outside the gene matches. CDR1 MNHNS and CDR2 SASEGT come from the germline V gene. The CDR3 region has the DNA TGTGCCAGCACTCCCGCCGGGACAGGGTATGGCTACACCTTC. Translating it yields CASTPAGTGYGYTF.

The V and J genes are TRBV3-1 and TRBJ2-5; D unresolved. V was pared by 3 bases and J by 5 bases, with 10 bases between. The CDR3 extends over 13 amino acids. From germline, CDR1 is LGHDT and CDR2 YNNKEL (reference sequence). The CDR3 protein is CASSQSTGETQYF. For the CDR3, the DNA is TGTGCCAGCAGCCAGTCTACGGGCGAGACCCAGTACTTC.

This chain uses TRBV20-1 with TRBJ2-7; D might be TRBD2 (5 bases). Per the germline V gene, CDR1 is DFQATT and CDR2 is SNEGSKA (reference sequence). Trimming took off 4 bases at V and 6 bases at J, with 13 bases between the two ends. The CDR3 loop spans 12 amino acids. CDR3 nucleotide sequence: TGCAGTGCTATCGAGGGTTTCGGCGAGCAGTACTTC. Its translation: CSAIEGFGEQYF.

CDR3 nucleotides: TGTGCCAGCAGCCCCCGACAGGGGGGGACCCAGTACTTC. Its translation: CASSPRQGGTQYF. The chain uses TRBV7-3 and TRBJ2-5; 9 nucleotides align to TRBD1. The germline V gene has CDR1 SGHTA and CDR2 FQGTGA. The CDR3 consists of 13 residues. V shed 5 bases, J shed 7 bases, and the junction held 5 bases outside the gene matches.

The chain employs TRBV14 and TRBJ1-2; D ambiguous. The germline CDR1 and CDR2 sequences are SGHDN and FVKESK. The CDR3 totals 15 residues. The V and J ends lost 6 bases and 5 bases respectively, with 19 bases between them. The CDR3 loop is CASSLTSGSGYGYTF. The CDR3 DNA reads as TGTGCCAGCAGTCTTACATCCGGTTCGGGGTATGGCTACACCTTC. Variable domain in full (rest from reference TRBV14 and TRBJ1-2): EAGVTQFPSHSVIEKGQTVTLRCDPISGHDNLYWYRRVMGKEIKFLLHFVKESKQDESGMPNNRFLAERTGGTYSTLKVQPAELEDSGVYFCASSLTSGSGYGYTFGSGTRLTVV.

The chain has TRBV4-3 and TRBJ2-4; tentatively, D is TRBD1 (5 bases). There are 20 residues in the CDR3. Per the germline V gene, CDR1 is LGHNA and CDR2 is YSLEER. The V end lost 0 bases, the J end lost 0 bases, and 21 bases lay between the germline ends. The CDR3 spells CASSQDLRVTGPLAKNIQYF. The CDR3 coding sequence is TGCGCCAGCAGCCAAGATCTTAGGGTAACAGGCCCATTAGCCAAAAACATTCAGTACTTC.

V usage is TRBV20-1 and J usage is TRBJ1-5; weak D call: TRBD1 (6 bases). The CDR3 extends over 14 amino acids. In germline, CDR1 is DFQATT, CDR2 SNEGSKA (reference sequence). V dropped 7 bases and J dropped 1 base, with 14 bases sitting between them. The CDR3 DNA reads as TGCAGTGTTGCTGAGGGGGGGAGCAATCAGCCCCAGCATTTT. Translation gives CSVAEGGSNQPQHF.

The CDR3 sequence: CASSFSLRGTNTGELFF. The CDR3 coding sequence is TGCGCCAGCAGCTTCTCTTTGCGGGGGACGAACACCGGGGAGCTGTTTTTT. The J gene is TRBJ2-2, the V gene TRBV5-1; 7 bases are shared with TRBD2. The V segment lost 2 bases and the J segment 0 bases; nucleotides outside the gene matches: 7. Per germline, CDR1 SGHRS and CDR2 YFSETQ. The CDR3 contains 17 residues.

The genes are TRBV18 and TRBJ2-7; tentatively, D is TRBD1 (6 bases). The length of the CDR3 is 14 residues. Trimming cost V 5 bases and J 0 bases, with 11 bases left between them. Per the germline V gene, CDR1 is KGHSH and CDR2 is LQKENI. This CDR3 is CASSSQGGSYEQYF. Written as DNA, the CDR3 is TGTGCCAGCTCATCACAGGGTGGCTCCTACGAGCAGTACTTC.

V is TRBV3-1 and J is TRBJ2-5; 13 bases match TRBD2. The trim removed 1 base at V and 1 base at J, leaving 3 bases unmatched. Germline-derived CDR1 and CDR2 are LGHDT and YNNKEL (reference sequence). CDR3 length: 17 amino acids. CDR3 sequence reads: CASSQGTSGGPQETQYF. DNA of the CDR3: TGTGCCAGCAGCCAAGGGACTAGCGGGGGACCCCAAGAGACCCAGTACTTC.

The rearrangement uses TRBV29-1 and TRBJ2-3; 8 positions agree with TRBD2. V lost 3 bases to trimming and J lost 0 bases; unmatched junction nucleotides: 2. CDR3 length: 14 residues. The V gene's germline CDR1 is SQVTM and CDR2 ANQGSEA. CDR3 region: CSVEGGGSTDTQYF. CDR3 bases: TGCAGCGTTGAGGGCGGGGGGAGCACAGATACGCAGTATTTT.

This sequence joins TRBV20-1 and TRBJ2-1; D possibly corresponds to TRBD2 (7 bases). Germline-derived CDR1 and CDR2 are DFQATT and SNEGSKA (reference sequence). Trimming took off 5 bases at V and 7 bases at J, with 24 bases between the two ends. This CDR3 has 16 residues. This CDR3 is CSAESPGGASGNEQFF. Here the CDR3 DNA reads TGCAGTGCTGAGTCCCCGGGGGGCGCCTCTGGGAATGAGCAGTTCTTC.

CDR3: CASSLRQGGQPQHF. CDR3 nucleotide sequence: TGTGCCAGCAGCTTAAGACAGGGTGGACAGCCCCAGCATTTT. V gene TRBV7-2 combines with J gene TRBJ1-5; TRBD1 matches at 7 bases. The germline V gene has CDR1 SGHTA and CDR2 FQGNSA. V shed 2 bases, J shed 7 bases, and the junction held 5 bases outside the gene matches. CDR3 size: 14 residues.

The V call is TRBV5-1, the J call TRBJ2-3; the D is unclear. There are 14 residues in the CDR3. Germline CDR1 and CDR2: SGHRS and YFSETQ. V was cut by 1 base and J by 2 bases, with 8 bases left in between. The CDR3 sequence is CASSLRSYTDTQYF. Written as DNA, the CDR3 is TGCGCCAGCAGCTTGCGCAGTTACACAGATACGCAGTATTTT.

The chain couples TRBV20-1 to TRBJ2-1; 10 bases map to TRBD2. Germline values: CDR1 DFQATT, CDR2 SNEGSKA (reference sequence). The CDR3 loop spans 13 amino acids. With 4 bases clipped from V and 4 bases from J, the junction kept 1 base outside the gene matches. CDR3 sequence: CSAISGGYNEQFF. The CDR3 DNA sequence: TGCAGTGCTATTAGCGGGGGGTACAATGAGCAGTTCTTC.

V and J are TRBV20-1 and TRBJ2-3; D is perhaps TRBD2 (6 bases). The V gene lost 0 bases and the J gene lost 1 base, with 11 bases spanning the gap. Germline CDR1 and CDR2: DFQATT and SNEGSKA (reference sequence). The CDR3 spans 15 residues. The CDR3 DNA reads as TGCAGTGCTAGAGATTACGCTAGCGGCACAGATACGCAGTATTTT. This codes for CSARDYASGTDTQYF.

The chain couples TRBV6-5 to TRBJ1-2, with D possibly TRBD1 on 5 matching bases. Germline loops: CDR1 MNHEY, CDR2 SVGAGI. V gave up 2 bases and J gave up 4 bases, with 11 bases separating them. There are 14 residues in the CDR3. The CDR3 is CASSYGGVPYGYTF. CDR3 bases: TGTGCCAGCAGTTACGGGGGGGTCCCCTATGGCTACACCTTC.

V and J are TRBV18 and TRBJ1-2; TRBD1 matches at 9 bases. The ends lost 3 bases at V and 4 bases at J; junction bases unmatched: 9. The germline V gene has CDR1 KGHSH and CDR2 LQKENI. This CDR3 comprises 16 residues. Written as DNA, the CDR3 is TGTGCCAGCTCACCGACAGGGGGAGAGGGTATCTATGGCTACACCTTC. Amino acid sequence: CASSPTGGEGIYGYTF.